One and the same sample provided the 23 T cell receptor beta chains below, sequenced in a study of beta chain features in type 1 diabetes. The authors reverse transcribed all of the isolated RNA, so sequencing captured expressed TCRB transcripts. Here immunoSEQ multiplex PCR was the method, and the copy in TCRdb shows in-frame clones only, minus some. In the table there are fewer than 25,000 clones, roughly 66% of which are singletons. Broader study findings: Shortening that was moderate but significant affected the TCRB CDR3s of Type 1 diabetes patients in all four CD4+ subsets.

No antigen is known for these receptors. Input material: Tregs from blood. The receptors originated from a man younger than 30 with type 1 diabetes.

The genes are TRBV6-5 and TRBJ1-5; no clear D gene. Trimming took 10 bases from V and 4 from J, leaving 14 bases between them. Germline V gene lookup returns CDR1 MNHEY and CDR2 SVGAGI. This CDR3 has 13 amino acids. The CDR3 sequence is CATQRAGNQPQHF. CDR3 bases: TGTGCCACACAGAGAGCCGGTAATCAGCCCCAGCATTTT.

The rearrangement uses TRBV5-4 and TRBJ2-4; 8 nucleotides match TRBD1. The germline CDR1 and CDR2 sequences are SGHNT and YYREEE (reference sequence). Germline trimming cut 2 bases from V and 3 bases from J; bases unmatched to any gene: 7. The CDR3 extends over 16 amino acids. The CDR3 region is CASSLISGTGKNIQYF. As DNA, the CDR3 is TGTGCCAGCAGCTTAATCTCCGGGACAGGCAAAAACATTCAGTACTTC.

The chain joins TRBV2 to TRBJ2-3; a weak D match, TRBD2 (6 bases). The CDR3 totals 14 residues. With 8 bases removed from V and 1 base from J, the gap between germline ends came to 13 bases. The germline CDR1 and CDR2 sequences are SNHLY and FYNNEI. The CDR3 sequence is CASAVLARTDTQYF. CDR3 DNA: TGTGCCAGCGCGGTACTAGCCCGCACAGATACGCAGTATTTT.

The sample holds a few counts of this clone. The chain combines TRBV28 with TRBJ2-2; TRBD2 matches 11 bases. Germline loops: CDR1 MDHEN, CDR2 SYDVKM. V lost 6 bases, J lost 7 bases, and 7 bases stayed unmatched. This CDR3 region has 15 residues. The CDR3 sequence: CASRYSGRAFGELFF. The CDR3 nucleotides read TGTGCCAGCAGATATAGCGGGAGGGCCTTCGGGGAGCTGTTTTTT.

The chain recombines TRBV7-2 with TRBJ2-5; 8 bases are shared with TRBD1. The V and J ends lost 5 bases and 4 bases, in that order; junction bases with no gene match: 9. This CDR3 has 15 amino acids. Germline-derived CDR1 and CDR2 are SGHTA and FQGNSA. The CDR3 sequence is CASSPQDRVRETQYF. Written as DNA, the CDR3 is TGTGCCAGCAGCCCCCAGGACAGGGTGCGAGAGACCCAGTACTTC.

The chain is built from TRBV2 and TRBJ1-2, with D maybe TRBD1 (6 bases). The germline CDR1 and CDR2 sequences are SNHLY and FYNNEI. V was clipped by 4 bases and J by 4 bases, with 13 bases between them. The CDR3 covers 14 residues. The CDR3 bases are TGTGCCAGCAGTGCAAACAGGGTCGGCTATGGCTACACCTTC. Amino acid sequence: CASSANRVGYGYTF.

CDR3 residues: CASSPMRQSGDTQYF. CDR3 nucleotide sequence: TGTGCCAGCTCACCGATGCGCCAGTCAGGAGATACGCAGTATTTT. This chain connects TRBV18 to TRBJ2-3, with D hard to call. The CDR3 contains 15 residues. Per germline, CDR1 KGHSH and CDR2 LQKENI. The germline V and J ends were trimmed by 3 bases and 5 bases, with 15 bases remaining between them.

The chain employs TRBV5-1 and TRBJ2-7; 7 bases align to TRBD1. From germline, CDR1 is SGHRS and CDR2 YFSETQ. This CDR3 is 13 amino acids long. Trimming at V came to 6 bases and at J to 5 bases, leaving 8 bases not matched to a gene. DNA of the CDR3: TGCGCCAGCACTGAACAGGGGTCCCACGAGCAGTACTTC. Its translation is CASTEQGSHEQYF.

The gene calls are TRBV6-5 and TRBJ1-1; TRBD1 agrees at 7 bases. Losses at the gene ends were 2 bases for V and 8 bases for J; bases not matched to a gene: 5. CDR1 MNHEY and CDR2 SVGAGI come from the germline V gene. The length of the CDR3 is 13 residues. DNA for the CDR3: TGTGCCAGCAGTTACCATACAGGGGCCGAAGCTTTCTTT. It encodes CASSYHTGAEAFF.

The V gene is TRBV29-1, the J gene TRBJ2-4; 9 bases agree with TRBD1. V trimming: 7 bases; J trimming: 8 bases; junction bases outside the gene matches: 12. There are 14 residues in the CDR3. The germline V gene has CDR1 SQVTM and CDR2 ANQGSEA. CDR3 region: CSAMQWDRVDIQYF. Here the CDR3 DNA reads TGCAGCGCAATGCAGTGGGACAGGGTGGACATTCAGTACTTC.

The rearrangement uses TRBV7-2 and TRBJ1-5; 7 positions agree with TRBD1. V shed 5 bases and J 2 bases; nucleotides not matched to a gene: 6. Germline lookup yields CDR1 SGHTA and CDR2 FQGNSA. The CDR3 extends over 15 amino acids. The CDR3 DNA reads as TGTGCCAGCAGCGTGCAGGGGGGAGGCAATCAGCCCCAGCATTTT. Protein: CASSVQGGGNQPQHF.

This rearrangement joins TRBV29-1 to TRBJ2-1; D is uncertain. The ends were cut back, 7 bases at V and 7 bases at J, with 5 bases in the middle. The CDR3 loop spans 9 amino acids. CDR1 is SQVTM and CDR2 is ANQGSEA in the germline V gene. This CDR3 reads CSASNEQFF. CDR3 DNA sequence: TGCAGCGCTTCTAATGAGCAGTTCTTC.

This sequence joins TRBV2 and TRBJ2-1; D remains unclear. Per the germline V gene, CDR1 is SNHLY and CDR2 is FYNNEI. With 9 bases removed from V and 0 bases from J, the gap between germline ends came to 12 bases. There are 14 residues in the CDR3. CDR3 amino acids: CARSSLSSYNEQFF. CDR3 nucleotides: TGTGCCAGATCGAGCCTTTCCTCCTACAATGAGCAGTTCTTC.

A single count supports this clone. The chain couples TRBV5-4 to TRBJ2-5; 7 positions agree with TRBD2. CDR1 SGHNT and CDR2 YYREEE come from the germline V gene (reference sequence). V shed 2 bases, J shed 2 bases, and the junction held 6 bases outside the gene matches. The CDR3 sequence is 15 residues long. This chain's CDR3 is CASSFNLGGQETQYF. CDR3 DNA sequence: TGTGCCAGCAGCTTTAACCTGGGGGGGCAAGAGACCCAGTACTTC.

This clone is medium-sized (0.01 to 0.1%) in the sample. The V gene is TRBV7-8, the J gene TRBJ2-2, with 10 bases identical to TRBD1. The V segment lost 8 bases and the J segment 5 bases; nucleotides outside the gene matches: 11. Germline CDR1 is SGHVS and CDR2 is FQNEAQ. The CDR3 runs to 16 residues. DNA of the CDR3: TGTGCCAGCTTATTCTGGACAGGGGGAAGGACCGGGGAGCTGTTTTTT. It yields the protein CASLFWTGGRTGELFF.

V and J are TRBV28 and TRBJ2-3; D is undetermined. This CDR3 comprises 16 residues. Germline V gene sequence: CDR1 MDHEN, CDR2 SYDVKM. Trimming shortened V by 5 bases and J by 14 bases, and 29 bases separated the two germline ends. As DNA, the CDR3 is TGTGCCAGCAGTCCTTTCGCCGCGGCGGCATCGGAAGGAGTGTATTTT. Its translation: CASSPFAAAASEGVYF.

The rearrangement uses TRBV10-3 and TRBJ1-5; 9 positions agree with TRBD1. In germline, CDR1 is ENHRY, CDR2 SYGVKD. Unmatched junction bases numbered 5, after V lost 10 bases and J lost 4 bases. The CDR3 sequence is 13 residues long. CDR3 sequence (DNA): TGTGCCACCGGACAGGGGTTGAATCAGCCCCAGCATTTT. It is translated as CATGQGLNQPQHF.

V usage is TRBV18 and J usage is TRBJ2-7; 9 nucleotides line up with TRBD2. V lost 2 bases and J lost 4; bases outside the gene matches: 6. This CDR3 is 15 amino acids long. Germline V gene lookup returns CDR1 KGHSH and CDR2 LQKENI. CDR3 bases: TGTGCCAGCTCACCAATGGCAGCGGGGGGTTACGAGCAGTACTTC. This encodes CASSPMAAGGYEQYF.

V is TRBV7-9 and J is TRBJ1-1, with D unresolved. CDR3 length equals 12 residues. V was pared by 8 bases and J by 2 bases, with 9 bases between. Germline values: CDR1 SEHNR, CDR2 FQNEAQ (reference sequence). The CDR3 coding sequence is TGTGCCAGCGTTTCACATAACACTGAAGCTTTCTTT. Protein sequence: CASVSHNTEAFF.

The chain is built from TRBV18 and TRBJ2-1; 11 bases are shared with TRBD2. Unmatched junction bases numbered 5, after V lost 3 bases and J lost 7 bases. In germline, CDR1 is KGHSH, CDR2 LQKENI. The CDR3 contains 15 residues. This CDR3 is CASSPASGGFNEQFF. The DNA for the CDR3 is TGTGCCAGCTCACCTGCTAGCGGGGGGTTTAATGAGCAGTTCTTC.

The V call is TRBV5-1, the J call TRBJ2-6, with D possibly being TRBD1 (6 bases). There are 15 residues in the CDR3. Germline-derived CDR1 and CDR2 are SGHRS and YFSETQ. The V end lost 5 bases, the J end lost 0 bases, and 9 bases lay between the germline ends. The CDR3 DNA sequence: TGCGCCAGCAGGACAGGCCTCTCTGGGGCCAACGTCCTGACTTTC. Translating gives CASRTGLSGANVLTF.

The sample holds one count of this clone. V and J are TRBV19 and TRBJ2-3; 7 bases line up with TRBD1. Looked up from germline, CDR1 is LNHDA and CDR2 is SQIVND (reference sequence). V lost 5 bases to trimming and J lost 7 bases; unmatched junction nucleotides: 3. The CDR3 is 12 amino acids. The CDR3: CASSLQGYTQYF. The CDR3 nucleotides read TGTGCCAGTAGTTTACAGGGGTATACGCAGTATTTT.

The chain has TRBV5-1 and TRBJ2-1; D unclear. V was clipped by 0 bases and J by 5 bases, with 3 bases between them. The CDR3 runs to 12 residues. Germline loops: CDR1 SGHRS, CDR2 YFSETQ. In nucleotides, the CDR3 is TGCGCCAGCAGCTTGGGCGACAATGAGCAGTTCTTC. Translated, it gives CASSLGDNEQFF.